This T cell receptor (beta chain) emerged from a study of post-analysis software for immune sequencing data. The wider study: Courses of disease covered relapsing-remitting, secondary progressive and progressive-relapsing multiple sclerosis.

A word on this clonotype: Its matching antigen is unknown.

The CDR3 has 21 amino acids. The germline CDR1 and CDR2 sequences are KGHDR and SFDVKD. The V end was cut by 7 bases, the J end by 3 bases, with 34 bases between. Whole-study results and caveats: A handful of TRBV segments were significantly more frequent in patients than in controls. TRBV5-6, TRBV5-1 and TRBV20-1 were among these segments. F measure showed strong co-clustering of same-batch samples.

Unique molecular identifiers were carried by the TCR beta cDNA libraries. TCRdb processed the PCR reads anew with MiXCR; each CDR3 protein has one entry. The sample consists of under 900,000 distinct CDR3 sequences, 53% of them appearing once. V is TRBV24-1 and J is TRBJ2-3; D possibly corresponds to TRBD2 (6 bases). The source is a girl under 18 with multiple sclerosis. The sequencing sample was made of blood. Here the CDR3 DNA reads TGTGCCACCAGGGAGGAGGACTATCCGGCAAGACTTGATCGGCAAACAGATACGCAGTATTTT. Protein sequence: CATREEDYPARLDRQTDTQYF.